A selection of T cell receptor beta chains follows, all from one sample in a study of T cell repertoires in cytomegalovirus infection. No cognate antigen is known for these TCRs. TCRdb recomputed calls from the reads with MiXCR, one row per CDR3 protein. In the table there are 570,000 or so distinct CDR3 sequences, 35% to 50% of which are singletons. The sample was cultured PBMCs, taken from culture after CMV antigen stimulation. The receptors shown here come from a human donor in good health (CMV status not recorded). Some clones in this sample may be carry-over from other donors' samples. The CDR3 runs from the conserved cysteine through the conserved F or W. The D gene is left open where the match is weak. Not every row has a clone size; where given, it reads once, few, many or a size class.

CDR3aa: CASTPTDSSFYGYTF; CDR3nt: TGTGCCAGTACCCCGACAGATTCAAGCTTCTATGGCTACACCTTC; v_gene: TRBV19; d_gene: NA; j_gene: TRBJ1-2; abundance: NA
CDR3aa: CSVVGQDHGNSPLHF; CDR3nt: TGCAGCGTTGTAGGGCAGGACCATGGTAATTCACCCCTCCACTTT; v_gene: TRBV29-1; d_gene: NA; j_gene: TRBJ1-6; abundance: NA
CDR3aa: CASSYSATNEKLFF; CDR3nt: TGTGCCAGCAGTTACAGTGCGACTAATGAAAAACTGTTTTTT; v_gene: TRBV6-5; d_gene: NA; j_gene: TRBJ1-4; abundance: NA
CDR3aa: CSARAGTGRNGYTF; CDR3nt: TGCAGTGCTAGAGCCGGGACAGGGCGAAATGGCTACACCTTC; v_gene: TRBV20-1; d_gene: TRBD1; j_gene: TRBJ1-2; abundance: few
CDR3aa: CASSSLTDLNSPLHF; CDR3nt: TGTGCCAGCAGCTCTCTGACAGACCTTAATTCACCCCTCCACTTT; v_gene: TRBV7-2; d_gene: NA; j_gene: TRBJ1-6; abundance: few
CDR3aa: CASSNRGAYSYNEQFF; CDR3nt: TGTGCCAGCAGCAACAGGGGGGCCTATTCCTACAATGAGCAGTTCTTC; v_gene: TRBV7-2; d_gene: TRBD1; j_gene: TRBJ2-1; abundance: NA
CDR3aa: CASSYATGWNEQFF; CDR3nt: TGTGCCAGCAGCTACGCGACAGGGTGGAATGAGCAGTTCTTC; v_gene: TRBV11-2; d_gene: TRBD1; j_gene: TRBJ2-1; abundance: NA
CDR3aa: CATSDLRDRDGTDTQYF; CDR3nt: TGTGCCACCAGTGATCTCCGGGACAGGGACGGCACAGATACGCAGTATTTT; v_gene: TRBV24-1; d_gene: TRBD1; j_gene: TRBJ2-3; abundance: once
CDR3aa: CASSFGGRAKNEQFF; CDR3nt: TGTGCCAGCAGTTTTGGAGGGAGGGCCAAAAATGAGCAGTTCTTC; v_gene: TRBV12-3/TRBV12-4; d_gene: TRBD2; j_gene: TRBJ2-1; abundance: NA
CDR3aa: CASSFRLADTGELFF; CDR3nt: TGTGCCAGCAGCTTTAGACTAGCGGACACCGGGGAGCTGTTTTTT; v_gene: TRBV7-8; d_gene: TRBD2; j_gene: TRBJ2-2; abundance: few
CDR3aa: CASRDRQGTDTQYF; CDR3nt: TGTGCCAGCAGGGATCGACAGGGCACAGATACGCAGTATTTT; v_gene: TRBV12-3/TRBV12-4; d_gene: NA; j_gene: TRBJ2-3; abundance: NA
CDR3aa: CASSPPTGYYVYTF; CDR3nt: TGTGCCAGCTCACCACCAACAGGGTACTATGTCTACACCTTC; v_gene: TRBV18; d_gene: NA; j_gene: TRBJ1-2; abundance: NA
CDR3aa: CASSQLGPTDTQYF; CDR3nt: TGCGCCAGCAGCCAATTGGGCCCCACAGATACGCAGTATTTT; v_gene: TRBV4-1; d_gene: NA; j_gene: TRBJ2-3; abundance: few
CDR3aa: CASSSRPSGQGRDTQYF; CDR3nt: TGTGCCAGCAGCTCACGCCCCTCGGGACAGGGGAGAGATACGCAGTATTTT; v_gene: TRBV5-5; d_gene: TRBD1; j_gene: TRBJ2-3; abundance: NA
CDR3aa: CASSQGTGGSYEQYF; CDR3nt: TGCGCCAGCAGCCAAGGAACAGGGGGCTCCTACGAGCAGTACTTC; v_gene: TRBV4-1; d_gene: TRBD1; j_gene: TRBJ2-7; abundance: NA
CDR3aa: CASSFLLQETQYF; CDR3nt: TGTGCCAGCAGCTTCCTACTCCAAGAGACCCAGTACTTC; v_gene: TRBV7-2; d_gene: NA; j_gene: TRBJ2-5; abundance: many
CDR3aa: CASSISGTGPEAFF; CDR3nt: TGTGCCAGTAGTATTTCCGGGACAGGGCCTGAAGCTTTCTTT; v_gene: TRBV19; d_gene: TRBD1; j_gene: TRBJ1-1; abundance: NA
CDR3aa: CASSSSRDRVSPDTQYF; CDR3nt: TGTGCCAGCAGCTCATCTAGGGACAGGGTTTCCCCAGATACGCAGTATTTT; v_gene: TRBV7-2; d_gene: TRBD1; j_gene: TRBJ2-3; abundance: many
CDR3aa: CSARQRTGDNEQFF; CDR3nt: TGCAGTGCTAGACAGAGGACAGGGGACAATGAGCAGTTCTTC; v_gene: TRBV20-1; d_gene: TRBD1; j_gene: TRBJ2-1; abundance: NA
CDR3aa: CASSGQGGFADTQYF; CDR3nt: TGTGCCAGCAGTGGACAGGGAGGGTTCGCAGATACGCAGTATTTT; v_gene: TRBV2; d_gene: NA; j_gene: TRBJ2-3; abundance: NA
CDR3aa: CASGGATSGVSNEQFF; CDR3nt: TGTGCCAGCGGGGGGGCCACTAGCGGGGTGTCCAATGAGCAGTTCTTC; v_gene: TRBV2; d_gene: TRBD2; j_gene: TRBJ2-1; abundance: NA
CDR3aa: CASSLGTTPYEQYF; CDR3nt: TGTGCCAGCAGTCTCGGGACTACCCCCTACGAGCAGTACTTC; v_gene: TRBV7-2; d_gene: TRBD2; j_gene: TRBJ2-7; abundance: NA
CDR3aa: CASSERQAYNEQFF; CDR3nt: TGCGCCAGCAGTGAAAGACAGGCGTACAATGAGCAGTTCTTC; v_gene: TRBV10-1; d_gene: NA; j_gene: TRBJ2-1; abundance: NA
CDR3aa: CASTRQGALSTQYF; CDR3nt: TGTGCCAGCACCCGACAGGGGGCCCTTAGTACGCAGTATTTT; v_gene: TRBV7-2; d_gene: TRBD1; j_gene: TRBJ2-3; abundance: many
CDR3aa: CASSGDSSATEAFF; CDR3nt: TGTGCCAGCAGCGGAGACAGTTCGGCGACTGAAGCTTTCTTT; v_gene: TRBV2; d_gene: NA; j_gene: TRBJ1-1; abundance: NA
CDR3aa: CASSEGPQEEKLFF; CDR3nt: TGTGCCAGCAGTGAAGGGCCCCAGGAAGAAAAACTGTTTTTT; v_gene: TRBV6-1; d_gene: NA; j_gene: TRBJ1-4; abundance: few
CDR3aa: CASSQEFAQYF; CDR3nt: TGTGCCAGCAGCCAAGAGTTTGCCCAGTACTTC; v_gene: TRBV4-2; d_gene: NA; j_gene: TRBJ2-5; abundance: NA
CDR3aa: CASSTTGLVYEQYF; CDR3nt: TGTGCCAGCAGCACGACAGGCTTGGTTTACGAGCAGTACTTC; v_gene: TRBV11-2; d_gene: NA; j_gene: TRBJ2-7; abundance: NA
CDR3aa: CASSLQAEQFF; CDR3nt: TGTGCCAGCAGCTTACAGGCCGAGCAGTTCTTC; v_gene: TRBV7-2; d_gene: NA; j_gene: TRBJ2-1; abundance: few
CDR3aa: CASRAERGVDTQYF; CDR3nt: TGTGCCAGCAGAGCCGAAAGGGGGGTAGATACGCAGTATTTT; v_gene: TRBV12-3/TRBV12-4; d_gene: NA; j_gene: TRBJ2-3; abundance: few
CDR3aa: CASSPGLAGGADTQYF; CDR3nt: TGTGCCAGCAGCCCGGGACTAGCGGGAGGTGCAGATACGCAGTATTTT; v_gene: TRBV6-5; d_gene: TRBD2; j_gene: TRBJ2-3; abundance: NA
CDR3aa: CSATRSRGGGTQYF; CDR3nt: TGCAGTGCCACGAGGAGTAGGGGGGGGGGTACGCAGTATTTT; v_gene: TRBV20-1; d_gene: NA; j_gene: TRBJ2-3; abundance: few
CDR3aa: CASSLGGTGGTDTQYF; CDR3nt: TGTGCCAGCAGCTTGGGAGGGACGGGGGGCACAGATACGCAGTATTTT; v_gene: TRBV5-6; d_gene: NA; j_gene: TRBJ2-3; abundance: once